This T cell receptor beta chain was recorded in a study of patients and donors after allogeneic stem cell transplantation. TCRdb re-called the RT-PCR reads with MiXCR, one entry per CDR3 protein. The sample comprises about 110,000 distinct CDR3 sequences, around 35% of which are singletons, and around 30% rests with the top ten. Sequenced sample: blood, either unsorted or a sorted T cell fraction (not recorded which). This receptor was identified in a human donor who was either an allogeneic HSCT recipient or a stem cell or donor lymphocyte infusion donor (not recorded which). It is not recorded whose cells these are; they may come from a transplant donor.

The CDR3 DNA follows: TGTGCCAGCAGCCAAAGGGGAGATACGCAGTATTTT. Translation gives CASSQRGDTQYF. The chain recombines TRBV7-2 with TRBJ2-3; D perhaps matches TRBD1 (5 bases). Between the trimmed V and J ends, which lost 5 bases and 5 bases, there was a span of 8 bases. This CDR3 contains 12 residues. Germline V gene sequence: CDR1 SGHTA, CDR2 FQGNSA.